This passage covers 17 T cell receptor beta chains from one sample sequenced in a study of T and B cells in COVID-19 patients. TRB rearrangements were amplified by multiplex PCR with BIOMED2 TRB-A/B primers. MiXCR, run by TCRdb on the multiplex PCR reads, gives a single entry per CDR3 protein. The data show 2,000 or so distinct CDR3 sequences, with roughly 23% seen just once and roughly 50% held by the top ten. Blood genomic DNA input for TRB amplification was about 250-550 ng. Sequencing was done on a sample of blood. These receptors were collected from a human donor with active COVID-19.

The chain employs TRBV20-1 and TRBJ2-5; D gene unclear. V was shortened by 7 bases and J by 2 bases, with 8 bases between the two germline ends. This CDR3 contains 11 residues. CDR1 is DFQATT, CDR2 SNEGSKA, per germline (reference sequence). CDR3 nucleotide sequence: TGCAGTGGGGCCTGGCAAGAGACCCAGTACTTC. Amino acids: CSGAWQETQYF.

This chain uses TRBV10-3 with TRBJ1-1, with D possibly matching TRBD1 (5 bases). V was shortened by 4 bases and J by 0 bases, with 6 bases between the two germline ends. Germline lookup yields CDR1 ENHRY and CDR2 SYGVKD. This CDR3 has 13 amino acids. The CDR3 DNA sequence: TGTGCCATCAGTGGGGGCATGAACACTGAAGCTTTCTTT. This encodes CAISGGMNTEAFF.

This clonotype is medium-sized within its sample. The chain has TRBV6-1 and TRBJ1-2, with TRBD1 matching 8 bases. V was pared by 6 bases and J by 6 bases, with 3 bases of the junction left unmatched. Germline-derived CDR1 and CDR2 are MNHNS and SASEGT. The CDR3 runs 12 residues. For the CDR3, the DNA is TGTGCCAGCAGGACAGGGGCGGATGGCTACACCTTC. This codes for CASRTGADGYTF.

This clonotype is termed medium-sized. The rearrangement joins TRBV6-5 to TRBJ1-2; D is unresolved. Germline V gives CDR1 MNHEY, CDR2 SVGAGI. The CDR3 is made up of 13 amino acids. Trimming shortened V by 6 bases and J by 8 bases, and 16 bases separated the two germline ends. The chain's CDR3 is CASSGAPSGGYTF. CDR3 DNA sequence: TGTGCCAGCAGCGGCGCCCCATCCGGGGGCTACACCTTC.

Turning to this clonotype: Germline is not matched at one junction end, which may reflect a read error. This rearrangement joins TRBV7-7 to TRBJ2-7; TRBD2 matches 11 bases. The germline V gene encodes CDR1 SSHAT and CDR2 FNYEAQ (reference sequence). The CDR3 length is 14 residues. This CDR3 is CASSPGTSGYEQYF. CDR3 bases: TGTGCTAGCAGCCCGGGGACTAGCGGATACGAGCAGTACTTC.

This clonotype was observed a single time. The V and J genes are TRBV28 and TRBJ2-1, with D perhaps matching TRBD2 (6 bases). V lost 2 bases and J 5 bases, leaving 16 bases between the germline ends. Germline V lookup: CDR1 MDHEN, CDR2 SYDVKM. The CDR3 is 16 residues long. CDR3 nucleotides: TGTGCCAGCAGTTTAGTGGGGAGGAGGAACGACAATGAGCAGTTCTTC. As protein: CASSLVGRRNDNEQFF.

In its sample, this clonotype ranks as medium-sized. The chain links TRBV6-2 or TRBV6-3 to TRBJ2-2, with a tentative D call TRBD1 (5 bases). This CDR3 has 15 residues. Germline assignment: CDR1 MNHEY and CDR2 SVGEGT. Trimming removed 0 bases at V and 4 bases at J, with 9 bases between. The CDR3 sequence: CASSYSARATGELFF. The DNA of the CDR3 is TGTGCCAGCAGTTACTCTGCCAGGGCCACCGGGGAGCTGTTTTTT.

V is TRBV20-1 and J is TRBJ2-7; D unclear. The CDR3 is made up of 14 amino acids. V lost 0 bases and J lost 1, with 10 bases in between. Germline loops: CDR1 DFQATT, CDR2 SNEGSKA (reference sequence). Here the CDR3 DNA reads TGCAGTGCTAGAGACAGTCACGGGTCCTACGAGCAGTACTTC. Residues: CSARDSHGSYEQYF.

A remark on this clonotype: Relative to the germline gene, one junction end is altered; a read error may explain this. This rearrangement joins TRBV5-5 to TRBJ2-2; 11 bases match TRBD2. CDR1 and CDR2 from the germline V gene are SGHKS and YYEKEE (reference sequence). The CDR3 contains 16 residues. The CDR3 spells CASSLAGGPRGGELFF. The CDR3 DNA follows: TGCGCCAGCAGCTTAGCGGGAGGGCCAAGAGGCGGGGAGCTGTTTTTT.

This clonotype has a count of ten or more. The CDR3 nucleotides read TGTGCCAGCAGACCTCTTGGGGACCCTAATTCACCCCTCCACTTT. This sequence encodes CASRPLGDPNSPLHF. The chain recombines TRBV5-5 with TRBJ1-6; maybe TRBD1 (5 bases). The length of the CDR3 is 15 residues. CDR1 is SGHKS, CDR2 YYEKEE, per germline (reference sequence). The V gene lost 5 bases and the J gene lost 6 bases, with 15 bases spanning the gap.

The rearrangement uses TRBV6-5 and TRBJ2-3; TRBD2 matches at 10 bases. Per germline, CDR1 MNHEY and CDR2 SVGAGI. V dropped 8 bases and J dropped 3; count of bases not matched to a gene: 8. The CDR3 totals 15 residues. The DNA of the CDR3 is TGTGCCAGCCCACTAGCGGGGCTGAAGACAGATACGCAGTATTTT. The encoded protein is CASPLAGLKTDTQYF.

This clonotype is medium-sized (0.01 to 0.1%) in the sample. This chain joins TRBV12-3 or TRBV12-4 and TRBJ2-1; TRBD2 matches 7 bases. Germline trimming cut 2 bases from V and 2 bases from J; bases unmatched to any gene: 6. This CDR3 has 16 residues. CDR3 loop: CASSLSRGSTYNEQFF. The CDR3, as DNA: TGTGCCAGCAGTTTATCTCGCGGGAGTACCTACAATGAGCAGTTCTTC.

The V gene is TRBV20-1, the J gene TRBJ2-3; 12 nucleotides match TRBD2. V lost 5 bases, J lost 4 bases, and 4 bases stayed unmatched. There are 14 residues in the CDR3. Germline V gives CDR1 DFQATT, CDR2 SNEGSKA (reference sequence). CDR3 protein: CSAPTSGSADTQYF. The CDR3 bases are TGCAGTGCTCCGACTAGCGGGAGCGCAGATACGCAGTATTTT.

In DNA, the CDR3 is TGTGCCAGCAGCAAGGACCGCCGGGACAGGGCCCACGAGCAGTACTTC. It is translated as CASSKDRRDRAHEQYF. The rearrangement uses TRBV7-2 and TRBJ2-7, with 9 bases fitting TRBD1. The CDR3 covers 16 residues. V dropped 5 bases and J dropped 5; count of bases not matched to a gene: 13. Germline V gives CDR1 SGHTA, CDR2 FQGNSA.

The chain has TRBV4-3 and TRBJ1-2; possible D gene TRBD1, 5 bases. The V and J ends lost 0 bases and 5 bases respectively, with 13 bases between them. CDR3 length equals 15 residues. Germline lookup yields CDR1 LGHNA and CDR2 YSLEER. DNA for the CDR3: TGCGCCAGCAGCCAAGAACTACAGACAGTTTATGGCTACACCTTC. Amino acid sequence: CASSQELQTVYGYTF.

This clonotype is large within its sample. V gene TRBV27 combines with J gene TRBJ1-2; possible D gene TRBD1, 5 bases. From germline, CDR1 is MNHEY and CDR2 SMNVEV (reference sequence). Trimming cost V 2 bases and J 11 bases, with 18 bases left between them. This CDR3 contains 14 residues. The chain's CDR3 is CASSLAGTTLGYTF. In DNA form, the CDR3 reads TGTGCCAGCAGTTTAGCCGGGACCACCCTGGGGTACACCTTC.

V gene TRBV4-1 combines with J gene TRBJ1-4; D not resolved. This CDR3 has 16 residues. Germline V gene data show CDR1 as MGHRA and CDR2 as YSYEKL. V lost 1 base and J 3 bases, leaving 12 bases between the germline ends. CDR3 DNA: TGCGCCAGCAGCCAAGGATCCGGGCCGGCTAATGAAAAACTGTTTTTT. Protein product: CASSQGSGPANEKLFF.